A single sample gave rise to the 27 T cell receptor beta chains below, sequenced in a study of cytomegalovirus exposure and HLA in healthy donors. PCR was performed using 60 Vbeta and 13 Jbeta primers. Only in-frame clones appear in the TCRdb table, and some are missing; sequencing was by immunoSEQ multiplex PCR. The sample includes 140,000 or so clones, roughly 80% of them seen just once. Input material: PBMCs. The source is a woman aged 40 to 50 in good health and CMV-seropositive.

The chain couples TRBV29-1 to TRBJ2-1; 9 nucleotides align to TRBD2. V lost 6 bases to trimming and J lost 5 bases; unmatched junction nucleotides: 11. There are 15 residues in the CDR3. CDR1 and CDR2 from the germline V gene are SQVTM and ANQGSEA. CDR3 DNA sequence: TGCAGCGTCGGACGCAGACTAGCGGTGAACAATGAGCAGTTCTTC. Translated: CSVGRRLAVNNEQFF.

The chain is built from TRBV30 and TRBJ1-2, with 10 bases that match TRBD1. Germline CDR1 GTSNPN, CDR2 SVGIG (reference sequence). V lost 4 bases, J lost 1 base, and 6 bases stayed unmatched. The CDR3 is 15 residues long. The chain's CDR3 is CAWTGTGVFNYGYTF. The CDR3 nucleotides are TGTGCCTGGACAGGGACAGGGGTATTTAACTATGGCTACACCTTC.

J is TRBJ2-5 and V is TRBV13, with D perhaps matching TRBD1 (6 bases). Germline assignment: CDR1 PRHDT and CDR2 FYEKMQ (reference sequence). Trimming took 6 bases from V and 5 from J, leaving 7 bases between them. The CDR3 consists of 11 residues. The CDR3 here is CASSRGETQYF. CDR3 DNA sequence: TGTGCCAGCAGTAGGGGGGAGACCCAGTACTTC.

This clone was found a few times. CDR3 bases: TGTGCCTGGTGGCGAGGGACACCTTACAATGAGCAGTTCTTC. Residues: CAWWRGTPYNEQFF. This rearrangement joins TRBV30 to TRBJ2-1; D is perhaps TRBD1 (6 bases). V was trimmed by 5 bases and J by 4 bases, leaving 15 bases between them. The CDR3 has 14 amino acids. Looked up from germline, CDR1 is GTSNPN and CDR2 is SVGIG (reference sequence). The whole variable domain, remainder taken from reference TRBV30 and TRBJ2-1, is SQTIHQWPATLVQPVGSPLSLECTVEGTSNPNLYWYRQAAGRGLQLLFYSVGIGQISSEVPQNLSASRPQDRQFILSSKKLLLSDSGFYLCAWWRGTPYNEQFFGPGTRLTVL.

The rearrangement links TRBV15 to TRBJ2-1; 7 bases fit TRBD2. This CDR3 has 16 residues. The V segment lost 2 bases and the J segment 0 bases; nucleotides outside the gene matches: 4. Germline CDR1 is LNHNV and CDR2 is YYDKDF (reference sequence). The DNA for the CDR3 is TGTGCCACCAGCAGACCTAGCGGAAGCTCCTACAATGAGCAGTTCTTC. Protein sequence: CATSRPSGSSYNEQFF. Full variable domain (missing parts from reference TRBV15 and TRBJ2-1): DAMVIQNPRYQVTQFGKPVTLSCSQTLNHNVMYWYQQKSSQAPKLLFHYYDKDFNNEADTPDNFQSRRPNTSFCFLDIRSPGLGDTAMYLCATSRPSGSSYNEQFFGPGTRLTVL.

The chain employs TRBV27 and TRBJ1-5; 7 bases are shared with TRBD1. Germline V gene lookup returns CDR1 MNHEY and CDR2 SMNVEV (reference sequence). With V trimmed by 5 bases and J by 7 bases, 14 bases remained unmatched. This CDR3 region has 16 residues. The chain's CDR3 is CASSPYRGHGRQPQHF. The CDR3, as DNA: TGTGCCAGCAGTCCCTACAGGGGCCACGGAAGGCAGCCCCAGCATTTT.

The V gene is TRBV7-9, the J gene TRBJ2-3, with D possibly being TRBD1 (7 bases). Trimming cost V 4 bases and J 6 bases, with 17 bases left between them. Germline CDR1 SEHNR, CDR2 FQNEAQ (reference sequence). The CDR3 runs to 15 residues. CDR3 bases: TGTGCCAGCAGCTCCACTCAGGGGGGCAGGGATACGCAGTATTTT. Encoded protein: CASSSTQGGRDTQYF. Together with reference TRBV7-9 and TRBJ2-3, the CDR3 gives the full variable domain: DTGVSQNPRHKITKRGQNVTFRCDPISEHNRLYWYRQTLGQGPEFLTYFQNEAQLEKSRLLSDRFSAERPKGSFSTLEIQRTEQGDSAMYLCASSSTQGGRDTQYFGPGTRLTVL.

This clone was found once. V and J are TRBV6-1 and TRBJ1-6; no reliable D call. The CDR3 totals 13 residues. Germline V CDR1 and CDR2: MNHNS, SASEGT. Trimming stripped 2 bases from V and 11 bases from J, with 10 bases between. The CDR3 bases are TGTGCCAGCAGTGAATCTCAGAGGACACCCCTCCACTTT. Translation gives CASSESQRTPLHF.

The chain joins TRBV5-1 to TRBJ1-2; TRBD1 aligns across 8 bases. This CDR3 has 12 amino acids. Germline V gives CDR1 SGHRS, CDR2 YFSETQ. J lost 7 bases, V lost 3 bases, and 2 bases had no gene match. CDR3 residues: CASSSGQGGYTF. The CDR3 bases are TGCGCCAGCAGCTCAGGACAGGGTGGCTACACCTTC.

The rearrangement joins TRBV5-5 to TRBJ2-7, with D possibly being TRBD1 (5 bases). The CDR3 has 13 amino acids. The germline V and J ends were trimmed by 0 bases and 4 bases, with 8 bases remaining between them. Germline values: CDR1 SGHKS, CDR2 YYEKEE (reference sequence). The CDR3 loop reads CASSLAQGYEQYF. In DNA, the CDR3 is TGTGCCAGCAGCTTGGCCCAGGGTTACGAGCAGTACTTC.

With regard to this clone: The junction and the germline gene differ at one end; a read error may be behind it. The rearrangement joins TRBV7-9 to TRBJ1-6; D gene uncertain. Germline V gives CDR1 SEHNR, CDR2 FQNEAQ (reference sequence). The CDR3 sequence is 12 residues long. CDR3 region: CSSTRGDSPLHF. Here the CDR3 DNA reads TGTTCCAGCACCCGGGGAGATTCACCCCTCCACTTT.

In its sample, this clone was seen once. The rearrangement uses TRBV4-1 and TRBJ1-6; D is perhaps TRBD1 (6 bases). Trimming stripped 1 base from V and 4 bases from J, with 11 bases between. CDR1 is MGHRA, CDR2 YSYEKL, per germline. The CDR3 is 16 residues long. In nucleotides, the CDR3 is TGCGCCAGCAGCCAAGCGGACAGACCATATAATTCACCCCTCCACTTT. Amino acids: CASSQADRPYNSPLHF.

The gene calls are TRBV29-1 and TRBJ2-5; 8 nucleotides match TRBD1. V shed 7 bases and J 11 bases; nucleotides not matched to a gene: 9. Germline V gene lookup returns CDR1 SQVTM and CDR2 ANQGSEA. This CDR3 is built from 11 residues. The chain's CDR3 is CSAVQGAGQYF. In DNA, the CDR3 is TGCAGCGCGGTCCAGGGGGCAGGGCAGTACTTC.

This chain uses TRBV5-4 with TRBJ2-2; D perhaps matches TRBD1 (5 bases). The V gene's germline CDR1 is SGHNT and CDR2 YYREEE (reference sequence). This CDR3 is built from 16 residues. The germline V and J ends were trimmed by 4 bases and 2 bases, with 15 bases remaining between them. The CDR3 nucleotides read TGTGCCAGCAGCGCCTCAGGGCCAAAAAACACCGGGGAGCTGTTTTTT. Translation: CASSASGPKNTGELFF.

This chain connects TRBV18 to TRBJ1-1, with D possibly TRBD1 on 6 matching bases. Trimming took 5 bases from V and 1 from J, leaving 8 bases between them. This CDR3 region has 13 residues. Looked up from germline, CDR1 is KGHSH and CDR2 is LQKENI. CDR3 amino acids: CASSMDRNTEAFF. In nucleotides, the CDR3 is TGTGCCAGCTCAATGGACAGGAACACTGAAGCTTTCTTT.

This chain joins TRBV6-1 and TRBJ1-1, with D possibly being TRBD1 (6 bases). Germline V CDR1 and CDR2: MNHNS, SASEGT. The length of the CDR3 is 14 residues. Trimming cost V 5 bases and J 1 base, with 11 bases left between them. CDR3 bases: TGTGCCAGCAGTTCCCCGGACAGGAACACTGAAGCTTTCTTT. Amino acids: CASSSPDRNTEAFF.

V gene TRBV5-1 combines with J gene TRBJ1-4; the D gene is possibly TRBD1 (6 bases). Germline V gene sequence: CDR1 SGHRS, CDR2 YFSETQ. V was clipped by 4 bases and J by 8 bases, with 15 bases between them. The CDR3 is 14 residues long. CDR3 nucleotide sequence: TGCGCCAGCAGCCCCCGCACAGGGACCGAAAAACTGTTTTTT. This gives the protein CASSPRTGTEKLFF.

This chain uses TRBV27 with TRBJ2-5, with 7 bases lining up with TRBD2. The DNA end is a closer match to TRBJ2-7, so the J assignment may be wrong. Germline loops: CDR1 MNHEY, CDR2 SMNVEV (reference sequence). The CDR3 is 14 amino acids. The CDR3 region is CASSFWRESYEQYF. The CDR3 DNA sequence: TGTGCCAGCAGTTTCTGGCGGGAGTCCTACGAGCAGTACTTC.

The CDR3 sequence: CSVQTGSYEQYF. Here the CDR3 DNA reads TGCAGCGTTCAAACGGGCTCCTACGAGCAGTACTTC. The V gene is TRBV29-1, the J gene TRBJ2-7; D is unclear. This CDR3 has 12 amino acids. Germline loops: CDR1 SQVTM, CDR2 ANQGSEA. Trimming pared 5 bases from V and 0 bases from J, leaving 8 bases between.

The CDR3 coding sequence is TGTGCCAGCAGTTTATCGGGCCGGTGGTACTTC. Residues: CASSLSGRWYF. The chain combines TRBV27 with TRBJ2-5; D is unresolved. V lost 0 bases, J lost 13 bases, and 9 bases lay in between. Looked up from germline, CDR1 is MNHEY and CDR2 is SMNVEV (reference sequence). This CDR3 is built from 11 residues.

This chain links TRBV7-6 with TRBJ2-7; 10 bases align to TRBD2. V shed 1 base and J 4 bases; nucleotides not matched to a gene: 7. This CDR3 region has 16 residues. The germline gives CDR1 SGHVS, CDR2 FNYEAQ. The CDR3 sequence is CASSLEIAGGGYEQYF. CDR3 nucleotides: TGTGCCAGCAGCTTAGAGATAGCGGGAGGTGGTTACGAGCAGTACTTC.

This clone has only one observation. The chain uses TRBV9 and TRBJ1-6, with D possibly being TRBD1 (5 bases). Germline V gives CDR1 SGDLS, CDR2 YYNGEE. V dropped 3 bases and J dropped 12 bases, with 16 bases sitting between them. The CDR3 runs to 14 residues. The CDR3: CASSGGLTGGPLHF. The CDR3 DNA reads as TGTGCCAGCAGCGGAGGGTTGACGGGGGGACCCCTCCACTTT.

The genes are TRBV30 and TRBJ2-4; D is possibly TRBD1 (5 bases). The germline V gene encodes CDR1 GTSNPN and CDR2 SVGIG (reference sequence). The CDR3 sequence is 17 residues long. Trimming removed 2 bases from V and 3 bases from J, with 20 bases in between. The CDR3 loop is CAWSRPGHPALKNIQYF. CDR3 nucleotide sequence: TGTGCCTGGAGTCGGCCTGGACACCCAGCGCTCAAAAACATTCAGTACTTC.

This chain uses TRBV5-1 with TRBJ1-2; D is undetermined. V dropped 4 bases and J dropped 0 bases, with 13 bases sitting between them. The CDR3 runs to 15 residues. CDR1 and CDR2 from the germline V gene are SGHRS and YFSETQ. This CDR3 reads CASSRQDAANYGYTF. DNA of the CDR3: TGCGCCAGCAGCCGACAAGACGCAGCTAACTATGGCTACACCTTC.

The rearrangement joins TRBV18 to TRBJ2-5; perhaps TRBD1 as D (5 bases). V lost 2 bases to trimming and J lost 5 bases, with 6 bases between them. Germline V gives CDR1 KGHSH, CDR2 LQKENI. This CDR3 has 12 amino acids. CDR3 sequence reads: CASSPGAETQYF. The CDR3 nucleotides are TGTGCCAGCTCACCAGGGGCCGAGACCCAGTACTTC.

This clone occurred a few times. This chain joins TRBV7-6 and TRBJ2-5, with 7 bases lining up with TRBD2. The length of the CDR3 is 16 residues. Germline CDR1 is SGHVS and CDR2 is FNYEAQ. Trimming removed 1 base from V and 1 base from J; junction bases left unmatched: 6. The DNA of the CDR3 is TGTGCCAGCAGCTTAGGGGCCGGGGGGTCCCAAGAGACCCAGTACTTC. As protein: CASSLGAGGSQETQYF.

The chain joins TRBV30 to TRBJ2-2, with D possibly TRBD1 on 5 matching bases. The V gene's germline CDR1 is GTSNPN and CDR2 SVGIG (reference sequence). V was clipped by 0 bases and J by 4 bases, with 6 bases between them. The CDR3 runs to 13 residues. The CDR3 DNA follows: TGTGCCTGGAGTGTTGGGGCCACCGGGGAGCTGTTTTTT. This sequence encodes CAWSVGATGELFF.